What follows are 9 T cell receptor beta chains derived from one specimen sequenced in a study of identical twins. TCRdb fed the 5' RACE reads into MiXCR, producing one record per CDR3 protein. The table lists hundreds of thousands of distinct CDR3 sequences, 21% of them singletons. These data also featured in a second study, about T cells expressing NK-cell markers.

Sequenced input: PBMCs. Every receptor here comes from a young woman in good health.

This clonotype occurred a few times. J is TRBJ2-1 and V is TRBV7-9; D remains ambiguous. Between the trimmed V and J ends, which lost 4 bases and 4 bases, there was a span of 17 bases. The germline CDR1 and CDR2 sequences are SEHNR and FQNEAQ (reference sequence). The length of the CDR3 is 16 residues. This CDR3 is CASSWPPSAIYNEQFF. In nucleotides, the CDR3 is TGTGCCAGCAGCTGGCCGCCATCCGCTATATACAATGAGCAGTTCTTC.

V is TRBV6-5 and J is TRBJ2-7, with 8 bases matching TRBD1. The V gene's germline CDR1 is MNHEY and CDR2 SVGAGI. V shed 2 bases and J 5 bases; nucleotides not matched to a gene: 8. This CDR3 region has 15 residues. CDR3 amino acids: CASSYTRTGSNEQYF. Written as DNA, the CDR3 is TGTGCCAGCAGTTACACTCGGACAGGGTCAAACGAGCAGTACTTC.

The rearrangement joins TRBV9 to TRBJ2-2; D is unclear. The CDR3 consists of 14 residues. V dropped 7 bases and J dropped 0 bases, with 10 bases sitting between them. CDR1 SGDLS and CDR2 YYNGEE come from the germline V gene. CDR3 bases: TGTGCCAGCTCCGACGGAACGAACACCGGGGAGCTGTTTTTT. It translates to CASSDGTNTGELFF.

Regarding this clonotype: Just one base apart from a much larger clone, this may be a read error. This chain links TRBV15 with TRBJ2-1, with 8 bases identical to TRBD2. Germline lookup yields CDR1 LNHNV and CDR2 YYDKDF (reference sequence). V shed 4 bases and J 6 bases; nucleotides not matched to a gene: 5. The length of the CDR3 is 14 residues. Written as DNA, the CDR3 is TGTGCCACCAGCACAGGGCGGGGGGCCAATGAGCAGTTCTTC. This gives the protein CATSTGRGANEQFF.

The CDR3 is CASSPHSGGYTF. Written as DNA, the CDR3 is TGTGCCAGCAGCCCCCATTCAGGGGGCTACACCTTC. The V and J genes are TRBV4-2 and TRBJ1-2, with D perhaps matching TRBD1 (5 bases). The germline V gene encodes CDR1 LGHNA and CDR2 YNFKEQ. Deletions cut 4 bases from V and 8 bases from J, with 11 bases between. This CDR3 contains 12 residues.

The V gene is TRBV10-3, the J gene TRBJ2-7; weak D call: TRBD1 (5 bases). V shed 4 bases and J shed 2 bases, with 9 bases lying between them. The CDR3 runs 13 residues. Germline CDR1 ENHRY, CDR2 SYGVKD. The CDR3 coding sequence is TGTGCCATCAGTGGGGGCGAGACCTACGAGCAGTACTTC. It is translated as CAISGGETYEQYF.

This clonotype was found a few times. The V and J genes are TRBV6-1 and TRBJ2-1; 9 bases line up with TRBD2. This CDR3 region has 15 residues. The germline CDR1 and CDR2 sequences are MNHNS and SASEGT. Trimming cost V 5 bases and J 7 bases; bases outside gene matches: 9. CDR3: CASSSAGGPLNEQFF. CDR3 DNA: TGTGCCAGCAGTAGCGCGGGGGGGCCGTTGAATGAGCAGTTCTTC.

The rearrangement uses TRBV27 and TRBJ2-7; a possible D gene is TRBD1 (5 bases). Trimming took 2 bases from V and 5 from J, leaving 16 bases between them. Germline CDR1 reads MNHEY; CDR2 reads SMNVEV (reference sequence). This CDR3 has 15 residues. The CDR3 here is CASSLRSGFVDEQYF. CDR3 nucleotide sequence: TGTGCCAGCAGTTTACGTTCAGGGTTCGTCGACGAGCAGTACTTC.

This sequence joins TRBV12-3 or TRBV12-4 and TRBJ2-7, with no clear D. CDR3 length: 14 residues. V was trimmed by 1 base and J by 3 bases, leaving 10 bases between them. CDR3 coding DNA: TGTGCCAGCAGTTTAGGCCTAGGCCTCTACGAGCAGTACTTC. Its protein product is CASSLGLGLYEQYF.